Sequencing of this T cell receptor beta chain was carried out in a study of pediatric ulcerative colitis (dated by TCRdb to between 2018 and 2021). For the study in its entirety: Nine newly diagnosed, treatment-naive pediatric ulcerative colitis patients and a few non-IBD control children each provided paired blood and rectal samples.

A distance of 9 bases separates the germline ends of V and J, which lose 3 bases and 0 bases respectively. CDR1 SGHDN and CDR2 FVKESK were looked up in the germline V gene. The CDR3 covers 14 residues, taking in both the cysteine and the phenylalanine. The sequence is cut down to CDR3 DNA, 42 bases in frame from base 1. Rearranged CDR3 beta regions were amplified from genomic DNA with multiplex V and J primers using the immunoSEQ TRB Survey service. Survey-level sequencing depth of up to 500,000 reads per sample was used to keep depth equal across samples. The libraries were purified and pooled, then sequenced using Illumina technology. From the authors' description of their analysis: Productive clonality, sample overlap, pairwise scatters, CDR3 beta length, V/D/J gene usage and productiveness were all assessed with the immunoSEQ online tools. Calculated diversity was defined as the number of unique rearrangements divided by total templates, multiplied by 100, and Shannon and Simpson indices were computed as well. Z-score normalized data were analyzed by principal component analysis with the R prcomp function and the ggbiplot package. Blood-rectal clonal overlap within each subject was quantified with Morisita's index. TCRdb mirrors the immuneACCESS table, restricted to in-frame sequences. Some clones are absent from its copies; in checked studies, under half trace to an unresolved V gene, and the reason for the others is unknown. The V and J calls and clone size come from that table; D and trimming were worked out from the DNA. The sample yields roughly 60,000 clones; 87% were counted once. Jointly, the top ten make up about 1.5% of the sample.

Overall results and qualifications from the work: Two rectal CDR3 clonotypes were present in all ulcerative colitis patients and in none of the controls. Clonal overlap between a subject's own blood and rectum was significantly greater in ulcerative colitis patients than in controls, which suggests more T cell trafficking to inflamed tissue. For technical reasons, substantially fewer templates were yielded by the blood samples of two patients, and these blood samples were excluded from blood-rectal overlap analysis. Because the repertoires came from total lymphocyte DNA, rare subsets such as regulatory T cells may have patterns that are not reflected. The healthy control group was small, with only four individuals. Features of the rectal repertoire distinguished controls, mild-moderate colitis patients and acute severe colitis patients, and in acute severe colitis, rectal diversity was reduced because of clonal expansions.

As concerns this clone: The antigen it recognizes is unknown. Qualities for individual bases were not recorded, and no much larger clone is one base off.

The control children had a colonoscopy because IBD was suspected, showed normal endoscopy both macroscopically and histologically, and did not receive an IBD diagnosis during the next year. A blood sample was obtained concurrently with the colonoscopy. The Wizard kit (Promega) was used to extract genomic DNA from the blood and intestinal samples. The sample taken for sequencing was blood. Recombination connected TRBV14 to TRBJ2-7; the D gene is unclear. The receptor was isolated from a boy younger than 18 who was a control in a study of pediatric ulcerative colitis. The CDR3 amino acid sequence is: CASSQALGSYEQYF. The nucleotides read TGTGCCAGCAGCCAGGCGCTTGGCTCCTACGAGCAGTACTTC.